This passage covers 28 T cell receptor beta chains from one sample sequenced in a study of molecular identifiers for immune sequencing clone quantification. One entry per CDR3 protein results from TCRdb running MiXCR on the PCR reads. The sample includes hundreds of thousands of distinct CDR3 sequences, 20% to 25% of them seen just once. The sequenced sample consisted of naive CD8+ T cells from blood, with Jurkat cell RNA spiked in. The subset is: FACS-sorted CD8+CD4-CCR7+CD45RA+ naive T cells. The receptor source for this set is a human donor in good health. Some libraries in this study had Jurkat cell RNA spiked in.

This clonotype was seen many times. V usage is TRBV7-9 and J usage is TRBJ2-3; TRBD2 agrees at 9 bases. After removal of 5 bases from V and 0 bases from J, the junction contained 3 bases not matched to a gene. Germline assignment: CDR1 SEHNR and CDR2 FQNEAQ (reference sequence). This CDR3 is 15 amino acids long. CDR3 amino acids: CASSPGLASTDTQYF. The CDR3 DNA reads TGTGCCAGCAGCCCGGGACTAGCTAGCACAGATACGCAGTATTTT.

This clonotype was seen ten or more times. V and J are TRBV9 and TRBJ2-7; the match to TRBD2 covers 8 bases. The V gene end was trimmed by 4 bases and the J gene end by 4 bases; junction bases not matched to a gene: 13. The germline V gene has CDR1 SGDLS and CDR2 YYNGEE. This CDR3 region has 16 residues. CDR3: CASSPMGEAGGYEQYF. CDR3 DNA sequence: TGTGCCAGCAGCCCTATGGGGGAGGCGGGAGGATACGAGCAGTACTTC.

This clonotype was counted between two and nine times. The genes are TRBV11-2 and TRBJ1-1; perhaps TRBD1 as D (5 bases). Germline CDR1 reads SGHAT; CDR2 reads FQNNGV. Trimming took 0 bases from V and 4 from J, leaving 21 bases between them. There are 18 residues in the CDR3. CDR3 DNA sequence: TGTGCCAGCAGCTTAGAAACCGCGGGACGGAGTTTGAGCACTGAAGCTTTCTTT. It codes for CASSLETAGRSLSTEAFF.

Turning to this clonotype: A much bigger clone sits one base away, suggesting this may be a read error. This sequence joins TRBV5-1 and TRBJ2-3; D is unresolved. The germline V gene encodes CDR1 SGHRS and CDR2 YFSETQ. CDR3 length: 15 residues. As DNA, the CDR3 is TGCGCCAGCAGCCGGGTAGGAGAGATAACAGATAGGCAGTATTTT. Translating gives CASSRVGEITDRQYF.

A few counts support this clonotype. The chain uses TRBV9 and TRBJ2-3; 9 bases match TRBD2. The CDR3 sequence is 16 residues long. Germline lookup yields CDR1 SGDLS and CDR2 YYNGEE. Losses at the gene ends were 3 bases for V and 0 bases for J; bases not matched to a gene: 5. Written as DNA, the CDR3 is TGTGCCAGCAGCGCTAGCGGGGCCACTAGCACAGATACGCAGTATTTT. Its translation is CASSASGATSTDTQYF.

This clonotype was seen at least ten times. V gene TRBV19 combines with J gene TRBJ1-5; tentatively, D is TRBD1 (5 bases). Germline CDR1 reads LNHDA; CDR2 reads SQIVND (reference sequence). CDR3 length: 13 residues. V lost 5 bases and J 5 bases, leaving 10 bases between the germline ends. The CDR3 DNA reads as TGTGCCAGTAGTCTCGGGACTCATCAGCCCCAGCATTTT. It specifies CASSLGTHQPQHF.

This clonotype has a count of ten or more. This rearrangement joins TRBV20-1 to TRBJ2-7; D is ambiguous. The V gene's germline CDR1 is DFQATT and CDR2 SNEGSKA (reference sequence). V gave up 0 bases and J gave up 3 bases, with 6 bases separating them. The CDR3 has 12 amino acids. CDR3 nucleotide sequence: TGCAGTGCTAGAGATGGCAGCTACGAGCAGTACTTC. This encodes CSARDGSYEQYF.

As regards this clonotype: With a much larger clone just one base away, this may be a read error. This rearrangement joins TRBV3-1 to TRBJ1-4, with unresolved D. This CDR3 region has 12 residues. V was clipped by 7 bases and J by 7 bases, with 10 bases between them. Germline CDR1 and CDR2: LGHDT and YNNKEL (reference sequence). As DNA, the CDR3 is TGTGCCAGCATGGACGGGAGTGAAAAACTGTTTTTT. Protein: CASMDGSEKLFF.

This clonotype was counted many times. The CDR3 region has the DNA TGTGCCAGTAGTATAGACCTTGGGGTCGCCGCCTCTGGGGCCAACGTCCTGACTTTC. Protein sequence: CASSIDLGVAASGANVLTF. The chain carries TRBV19 and TRBJ2-6; D gene uncertain. The V gene lost 0 bases and the J gene lost 0 bases, with 15 bases spanning the gap. Looked up from germline, CDR1 is LNHDA and CDR2 is SQIVND (reference sequence). This CDR3 comprises 19 residues. Looking up the rest from reference TRBV19 and TRBJ2-6 gives the full variable domain: DGGITQSPKYLFRKEGQNVTLSCEQNLNHDAMYWYRQDPGQGLRLIYYSQIVNDFQKGDIAEGYSVSREKKESFPLTVTSAQKNPTAFYLCASSIDLGVAASGANVLTFGAGSRLTVL.

For this clonotype: This could be a read error, since a much larger clone is one nucleotide away. V and J are TRBV7-3 and TRBJ2-1; 7 bases fit TRBD1. This CDR3 spans 17 amino acids. Trimming removed 6 bases from V and 4 bases from J; junction bases left unmatched: 15. CDR1 is SGHTA, CDR2 FQGTGA, per germline. The CDR3 region is CASSSTLGQTFYNEQFF. CDR3 DNA: TGTGCCAGCAGTTCCACTCTGGGACAGACTTTTTACAATGAGCAGTTCTTC.

At least ten counts were recorded for this clonotype. V usage is TRBV27 and J usage is TRBJ2-3; TRBD2 aligns across 8 bases. Germline V gene data show CDR1 as MNHEY and CDR2 as SMNVEV (reference sequence). V trimming: 2 bases; J trimming: 6 bases; junction bases outside the gene matches: 1. The CDR3 length is 13 residues. The chain's CDR3 is CASSLTSGDTQYF. The CDR3, as DNA: TGTGCCAGCAGTTTAACTAGCGGTGATACGCAGTATTTT.

This clonotype was observed many times. The chain has TRBV30 and TRBJ1-1; a possible D gene is TRBD1 (5 bases). The germline V gene has CDR1 GTSNPN and CDR2 SVGIG (reference sequence). This CDR3 spans 12 amino acids. V lost 5 bases to trimming and J lost 2 bases, with 9 bases between them. CDR3 protein: CAWSGLNTEAFF. The CDR3 region has the DNA TGTGCCTGGTCGGGACTTAACACTGAAGCTTTCTTT.

This clonotype has a handful of counts. It may be a read error: a sequence one base away is much more abundant. The chain recombines TRBV6-5 with TRBJ2-5, with no clear D. Germline assignment: CDR1 MNHEY and CDR2 SVGAGI. The CDR3 is 12 residues long. This CDR3 is CAGSTSQETQYF. The CDR3 DNA is TGTGCCGGCAGTACTTCCCAAGAGACCCAGTACTTC.

Comment on this clonotype: A much larger clone differs from this one at a single base, so this may be a read error. The chain joins TRBV2 to TRBJ1-6, with D hard to call. This CDR3 contains 16 residues. From germline, CDR1 is SNHLY and CDR2 FYNNEI. The CDR3 spells CASSLMGGRDNSSLHF. The CDR3, as DNA: TGTGCCAGCAGTCTAATGGGAGGGAGAGACAATTCATCCCTCCACTTT.

The table lists this clonotype with many counts. The V gene is TRBV6-2 or TRBV6-3, the J gene TRBJ1-1; D remains unclear. The CDR3 is 12 residues long. Germline CDR1 MNHEY, CDR2 SVGEGT. The V end lost 2 bases, the J end lost 11 bases, and 12 bases lay between the germline ends. The CDR3 protein is CASSYDPSWAFF. The CDR3 DNA sequence: TGTGCCAGCAGTTACGACCCCTCGTGGGCTTTCTTT.

Only a few counts were recorded for this clonotype. The chain uses TRBV9 and TRBJ2-3, with 12 bases matching TRBD2. Germline CDR1 is SGDLS and CDR2 is YYNGEE. The V and J ends lost 2 bases and 4 bases, in that order; junction bases with no gene match: 5. This CDR3 contains 16 residues. The DNA of the CDR3 is TGTGCCAGCAGCGTGCCACTAGCGGGAGGACCAGATACGCAGTATTTT. Its protein product is CASSVPLAGGPDTQYF.

Ten or more counts support this clonotype. The rearrangement links TRBV6-5 to TRBJ2-1; D possibly corresponds to TRBD2 (5 bases). The germline V gene encodes CDR1 MNHEY and CDR2 SVGAGI. This CDR3 is 12 amino acids long. The germline V and J ends were trimmed by 6 bases and 12 bases, with 15 bases remaining between them. CDR3 protein: CASSYTGRGQFF. The CDR3 nucleotides are TGTGCCAGCAGCTATACGGGTCGGGGGCAGTTCTTC.

V usage is TRBV27 and J usage is TRBJ2-7; D remains ambiguous. The CDR3 contains 13 residues. V gave up 3 bases and J gave up 2 bases, with 8 bases separating them. Germline lookup yields CDR1 MNHEY and CDR2 SMNVEV (reference sequence). CDR3 region: CASSFGWAYEQYF. Here the CDR3 DNA reads TGTGCCAGCAGTTTTGGCTGGGCCTACGAGCAGTACTTC.

As for this clonotype: With a much larger clone just one base away, this may be a read error. J is TRBJ1-6 and V is TRBV9, with D hard to call. Germline CDR1 and CDR2: SGDLS and YYNGEE. This CDR3 spans 16 amino acids. CDR3 nucleotide sequence: TGTGCCATCAGCGTGGAGGTTGACTCCTATAATTCACCCCTCCACTTT. It translates to CAISVEVDSYNSPLHF.

Only one count was recorded for this clonotype. At one of its ends the junction is not consistent with the germline gene, which may arise from a read error. In DNA, the CDR3 is TGTGCCAGCAGCTCTCCAAGTAACTGTGGCTACACCTTC. This encodes CASSSPSNCGYTF. The chain is built from TRBV11-2 and TRBJ1-2, with D unclear. The CDR3 has 13 amino acids. The germline V gene has CDR1 SGHAT and CDR2 FQNNGV.

This clonotype was detected a few times. This chain uses TRBV27 with TRBJ2-5; D not resolved. V lost 5 bases and J 5 bases, leaving 12 bases between the germline ends. CDR3 length: 13 residues. Germline V lookup: CDR1 MNHEY, CDR2 SMNVEV (reference sequence). The CDR3 region is CASSPWGDETQYF. In DNA, the CDR3 is TGTGCCAGCAGTCCCTGGGGTGACGAGACCCAGTACTTC.

Many counts were recorded for this clonotype. The chain carries TRBV14 and TRBJ2-1; 7 bases agree with TRBD2. The CDR3 is 16 amino acids. The V gene's germline CDR1 is SGHDN and CDR2 FVKESK. Losses at the gene ends were 3 bases for V and 2 bases for J; bases not matched to a gene: 7. The CDR3 sequence: CASSQRLGGAYNEQFF. In nucleotides, the CDR3 is TGTGCCAGCAGCCAGAGGTTGGGGGGGGCCTACAATGAGCAGTTCTTC.

This clonotype appeared a few times. J is TRBJ1-1 and V is TRBV30, with D perhaps TRBD1 (6 bases). The V gene lost 0 bases and the J gene lost 5 bases, with 10 bases spanning the gap. Per germline, CDR1 GTSNPN and CDR2 SVGIG (reference sequence). The CDR3 has 13 residues. CDR3 in amino acids: CAWSVTGHTEAFF. The CDR3 region has the DNA TGTGCCTGGAGTGTAACAGGGCATACTGAAGCTTTCTTT.

Many counts were recorded for this clonotype. V gene TRBV6-2 or TRBV6-3 combines with J gene TRBJ2-7, with 10 bases aligning to TRBD2. Per germline, CDR1 MNHEY and CDR2 SVGEGT. The CDR3 runs 15 residues. The trim removed 6 bases at V and 0 bases at J, leaving 5 bases unmatched. The CDR3 DNA follows: TGTGCCAGCAGACCACTAGCGGGAAGCTCCTACGAGCAGTACTTC. Its protein product is CASRPLAGSSYEQYF.

This clonotype was detected many times. V is TRBV30 and J is TRBJ1-4; TRBD1 is a possible D gene (5 bases). There are 13 residues in the CDR3. V was cut by 3 bases and J by 5 bases, with 10 bases left in between. The germline V gene has CDR1 GTSNPN and CDR2 SVGIG (reference sequence). The DNA for the CDR3 is TGTGCCTGGAGCGGGGGGACCAATGAAAAACTGTTTTTT. Translation gives CAWSGGTNEKLFF.

This clonotype was seen only a few times. This sequence joins TRBV19 and TRBJ2-7, with a possible D match to TRBD2 (6 bases). The CDR3 has 11 amino acids. V lost 10 bases to trimming and J lost 7 bases, with 14 bases between them. CDR1 is LNHDA, CDR2 SQIVND, per germline (reference sequence). The CDR3 sequence: CATTGGGEQYF. The CDR3 region has the DNA TGTGCCACCACCGGGGGAGGTGAGCAGTACTTC. Complete variable domain (other parts from reference TRBV19 and TRBJ2-7): DGGITQSPKYLFRKEGQNVTLSCEQNLNHDAMYWYRQDPGQGLRLIYYSQIVNDFQKGDIAEGYSVSREKKESFPLTVTSAQKNPTAFYLCATTGGGEQYFGPGTRLTVT.

This clonotype was recorded many times. The V call is TRBV11-2, the J call TRBJ2-1; perhaps TRBD2 as D (5 bases). The V end was cut by 0 bases, the J end by 8 bases, with 8 bases between. CDR3 size: 13 residues. CDR1 and CDR2 from the germline V gene are SGHAT and FQNNGV. The CDR3 loop reads CASSLELDYEQFF. The CDR3 region has the DNA TGTGCCAGCAGCTTAGAACTAGACTATGAGCAGTTCTTC.

In its sample, this clonotype was seen once. A much more abundant neighbour one base away suggests this may be a read error. V and J are TRBV27 and TRBJ2-1, with D possibly being TRBD2 (6 bases). Trimming removed 2 bases at V and 1 base at J, with 9 bases between. CDR1 is MNHEY and CDR2 is SMNVEV in the germline V gene (reference sequence). This CDR3 has 15 residues. The CDR3 protein is CASSLGGASYNEQFF. The CDR3 DNA sequence: TGTGCCAGCAGTTTAGGAGGGGCGTCCTACAATGAGCAGTTCTTC.